The present entry profiles one TCR beta chain with its context. This receptor's antigen is unknown. Base qualities are not provided; no much larger clone lies one nucleotide away. The data derive from a study of vaccination and CD4 T cells after COVID-19 (dated by TCRdb to the early 2020s). About the full investigation: SARS-CoV-2 positivity had been established in the convalescent patients by nasal swab PCR, and mild disease was recorded in several of these patients and severe disease in one. Overlapping spike peptide pools from SARS-CoV-2 and from the common cold coronaviruses HCoV-NL63, HCoV-OC43 and HCoV-229E were used as culture stimuli. The convalescent cohort included six males and four females, with two Hispanic individuals, seven Caucasians, two Asians and one multiracial person. Control cultures used a CEFX viral epitope pool as positive control, an HIV-1 Nef peptide pool as negative control, or no peptide. Post-vaccine blood samples were obtained a median of approximately 70 days after the second vaccine dose, with a range of about 12 to 241 days. Two doses of either the Pfizer-BioNTech BNT162b2 vaccine (n=8) or the Moderna mRNA-1273 vaccine (n=2) were administered to participants. The spike-specific CD4+ TCR repertoire was compared before and after mRNA vaccination in over nine COVID-19 convalescent patients and a handful of infection-naive healthy vaccine recipients. Post-COVID blood samples were collected from convalescent patients a median of approximately 100 days after diagnosis, with a range of about 30 to 170 days. The full study reports these points: The median count of SARS-CoV-2-reactive clonotypes went up from 20 to 25 after infection to a few dozen after vaccination, although the change was not significant. In convalescent patients, a median around 86% of post-vaccine SARS-CoV-2-reactive clones were detected only after vaccination, suggesting vaccine-specific priming. Of the vaccine-specific clones in convalescent patients, 304 of 307, or nearly all, reacted only to SARS-CoV-2 spike and did not cross-react with common cold coronaviruses. The study included relatively few convalescent patients and did not analyze early timepoints after natural infection.

The treatment or condition label, as the study defines it: roughly 11-day PBMC culture with coronavirus spike peptide pools or control peptides (ViraFEST assay). The study used the ViraFEST assay, which expanded antigen-specific T cells with peptide pools and then identified expanded clonotypes by TCR sequencing. The positive SARS-CoV-2 PCR tests of the convalescent patients were dated from March to December 2020, before the Alpha, Beta and Delta variants emerged in the United States. Each well held millions of PBMCs cultured with roughly 10 ug/ml peptide pools in IMDM containing about 5% human AB serum and around 10 IU/ml IL-2. Half of the culture medium was replaced with fresh IL-2-containing medium on days 3 and 7. After roughly 9 days of culture, CD4+ T cells were isolated by negative selection with the EasySep CD4+ T cell isolation kit. PBMCs were separated from whole blood using Ficoll-Paque Plus gradient centrifugation and then either used fresh or cryopreserved at -140C. Each culture condition was generally run in triplicate wells.

The CDR3 covers 12 residues, taking in both the cysteine and the phenylalanine. Only CDR3 DNA is held: 36 bases, read in frame from base 1. CDR1 and CDR2 are read off the germline V gene (reference sequence) as DFQATT and SNEGSKA. At the junction V is shortened by 3 bases and J by 6 bases; bases outside the gene matches: 4. Library preparation was by PCR. DNA from cultured CD4+ T cells underwent TCR sequencing with the Oncomine TCR Beta short-read assay at the Johns Hopkins FTIC core. The QIAamp micro DNA kit was used to extract genomic DNA from the cultured CD4+ T cells. Oncomine TCR Beta libraries from cultured CD4+ T cells were pooled with unique dual indexes and sequenced on an Illumina iSeq 100. As for the authors' bioinformatics: Non-productive sequences were removed, and CDR3s that did not start with C, did not end with F or W, or were shorter than 7 amino acids were discarded. Antigen-specific clonotypes were identified using the MANAFEST web application through comparison of peptide-stimulated wells with reference and other culture wells. To be called positive, a clone needed an FDR below 0.05, an odds ratio above 5, and a productive frequency above 0.1% in at least two of three replicate wells. A clonotype counted as cross-reactive if it showed significant expansion both in the SARS-CoV-2 spike wells and in at least one common cold coronavirus spike condition. Using R version 3.6.1, CDR3 homology was evaluated through Levenshtein distances (stringdist) along with unrooted phylogenetic trees (ape). The public reads were quality trimmed at Q25 with fastp and then assembled into clones with MiXCR by TCRdb, keeping productive beta chains. Under each unique CDR3 protein, matching rows form one entry showing the most common genes and DNA. TCRdb's processing, not the authors', yielded these V and J calls. The sample includes more than 15,000 distinct CDR3 sequences, with 60% to 80% observed a single time. The biggest ten clones account for less than 10% of the sample.

The sequence came from a human donor who had recovered from COVID-19. The sequence joins TRBV20-1 to TRBJ2-7, with TRBD2 matching 8 junction bases. Material: CD4+ T cells from blood, cultured in vitro. The bases read TGCAGTGCTAGGGCGGGAGGTCGCGAGCAGTACTTC. Translated, this is CSARAGGREQYF.